A selection of T cell receptor beta chains follows, all from one sample in a study of blood T cell repertoires in COVID-19. Profiling relied on immunoSEQ multiplex PCR, and the TCRdb table lists in-frame clones only, not all of them. Among a few hundred thousand clones listed, 83% were seen once. Sequences were obtained from peripheral blood. These receptors were obtained from a woman in her thirties with COVID-19, enrolled during active disease. CDR3s include the opening cysteine and the closing phenylalanine or tryptophan. A D gene is named only where the DNA matches it firmly. Size is omitted from some rows. Given values are once, few, many or a class for expanded clones.

CDR3: CAWSRTSGREEQFF
DNA: TGTGCCTGGAGTCGAACTAGCGGGAGGGAGGAGCAGTTCTTC
size: NA
length: 14
D: TRBD2
V: TRBV30
J: TRBJ2-1

CDR3: CASQRGEGPSGGYEETQYF
DNA: TGTGCCAGCCAACGTGGGGAGGGGCCTAGCGGGGGGTACGAAGAGACCCAGTACTTC
size: NA
length: 19
D: TRBD2
V: TRBV7-8
J: TRBJ2-5

CDR3: CASSLLTGNNEQFF
DNA: TGTGCCAGCAGTTTATTAACAGGGAACAATGAGCAGTTCTTC
size: few
length: 14
D: NA
V: TRBV27
J: TRBJ2-1

CDR3: CASSPRRGRTGELFF
DNA: TGTGCCAGCAGCCCCCGTAGAGGGAGGACCGGGGAGCTGTTTTTT
size: few
length: 15
D: NA
V: TRBV13
J: TRBJ2-2

CDR3: CASSFLSGDTDTQYF
DNA: TGTGCCAGCAGCTTCTTGTCGGGGGACACAGATACGCAGTATTTT
size: NA
length: 15
D: NA
V: TRBV7-2
J: TRBJ2-3

CDR3: CASSLGFGGQAQHF
DNA: TGTGCCAGCAGTTTGGGGTTTGGTGGACAGGCCCAGCATTTT
size: NA
length: 14
D: TRBD1
V: TRBV28
J: TRBJ1-5

CDR3: CASSVAGHHANTGELFF
DNA: TGTGCCAGCAGCGTAGCGGGACACCACGCGAACACCGGGGAGCTGTTTTTT
size: few
length: 17
D: NA
V: TRBV9
J: TRBJ2-2

CDR3: CASSYLGLAAEAFF
DNA: TGTGCCAGCAGTTACCTGGGTTTAGCGGCTGAAGCTTTCTTT
size: NA
length: 14
D: NA
V: TRBV6-5
J: TRBJ1-1

CDR3: CATSLKYPATGPGNTIYF
DNA: TGTGCCACCAGCCTCAAATACCCCGCGACAGGTCCTGGAAACACCATATATTTT
size: NA
length: 18
D: NA
V: TRBV15
J: TRBJ1-3

CDR3: CASTLLPGLAGGTGELFF
DNA: TGTGCCAGTACTCTCCTCCCGGGACTAGCGGGGGGGACCGGGGAGCTGTTTTTT
size: NA
length: 18
D: TRBD2
V: TRBV19
J: TRBJ2-2

CDR3: CSASLGRVTDTQYF
DNA: TGCAGTGCTAGTTTGGGGAGAGTTACAGATACGCAGTATTTT
size: once
length: 14
D: NA
V: TRBV20-1
J: TRBJ2-3

CDR3: CASSVGANSPLHF
DNA: TGTGCCAGCAGCGTAGGGGCGAATTCACCCCTCCACTTT
size: NA
length: 13
D: NA
V: TRBV9
J: TRBJ1-6

CDR3: CASSLEGQSPSRGYTF
DNA: TGTGCCAGCAGCTTGGAAGGACAGTCACCTTCACGGGGCTACACCTTC
size: NA
length: 16
D: NA
V: TRBV5-5
J: TRBJ1-2

CDR3: CASSYRIGLDAIDTQYF
DNA: TGTGCCAGCAGTTACCGTATAGGACTAGATGCGATAGATACGCAGTATTTT
size: NA
length: 17
D: TRBD2
V: TRBV6-2/TRBV6-3
J: TRBJ2-3

CDR3: CASSDLGGSNQPQHF
DNA: TGTGCCAGCAGTGATCTGGGGGGGAGCAATCAGCCCCAGCATTTT
size: few
length: 15
D: NA
V: TRBV2
J: TRBJ1-5

CDR3: CASSETGLAVPHTQYF
DNA: TGTGCCAGCAGTGAAACGGGACTAGCGGTACCGCATACGCAGTATTTT
size: NA
length: 16
D: TRBD2
V: TRBV2
J: TRBJ2-3

CDR3: CASRASGGSHEQYF
DNA: TGTGCCAGCAGAGCTAGCGGGGGGTCCCACGAGCAGTACTTC
size: NA
length: 14
D: TRBD2
V: TRBV6-5
J: TRBJ2-7

CDR3: CASSGPRGLPEAFF
DNA: TGTGCCAGCAGTGGTCCCAGGGGGCTCCCTGAAGCTTTCTTT
size: NA
length: 14
D: TRBD1
V: TRBV2
J: TRBJ1-1

CDR3: CASSFTAGASYEQYF
DNA: TGTGCCAGCAGCTTTACGGCGGGAGCATCCTACGAGCAGTACTTC
size: NA
length: 15
D: TRBD2
V: TRBV11-2
J: TRBJ2-7

CDR3: CASSLGGRNYGYTF
DNA: TGTGCCAGCAGTTTAGGGGGGAGGAACTATGGCTACACCTTC
size: NA
length: 14
D: NA
V: TRBV27
J: TRBJ1-2

CDR3: CASSLEGVGNTEAFF
DNA: TGTGCCAGCAGCTTGGAAGGGGTGGGGAACACTGAAGCTTTCTTT
size: NA
length: 15
D: NA
V: TRBV5-4
J: TRBJ1-1

CDR3: CASSTSPGDTQYF
DNA: TGTGCCAGCAGCACCTCCCCCGGAGATACGCAGTATTTT
size: NA
length: 13
D: NA
V: TRBV7-7
J: TRBJ2-3

CDR3: CASSYGGEVGEQYF
DNA: TGTGCCAGCAGTTACGGCGGGGAGGTGGGCGAGCAGTACTTC
size: NA
length: 14
D: NA
V: TRBV6-5
J: TRBJ2-7

CDR3: CASSFGGSYSYEQYF
DNA: TGTGCCAGCAGTTTTGGCGGGAGCTACTCCTACGAGCAGTACTTC
size: NA
length: 15
D: TRBD2
V: TRBV27
J: TRBJ2-7

CDR3: CATNTGGRDSPLHF
DNA: TGTGCCACAAACACAGGGGGCCGGGATTCACCCCTCCACTTT
size: NA
length: 14
D: TRBD1
V: TRBV19
J: TRBJ1-6

CDR3: CASSYTPTANTEAFF
DNA: TGTGCCAGCAGTTATACGCCCACAGCCAACACTGAAGCTTTCTTT
size: NA
length: 15
D: NA
V: TRBV6-5
J: TRBJ1-1

CDR3: CAISGRDRAHEQYF
DNA: TGTGCCATCAGTGGCCGGGACAGGGCCCACGAGCAGTACTTC
size: NA
length: 14
D: TRBD1
V: TRBV10-3
J: TRBJ2-7

CDR3: CASSIPDSNQPQHF
DNA: TGTGCCAGCAGCATCCCCGACTCAAATCAGCCCCAGCATTTT
size: NA
length: 14
D: NA
V: TRBV5-5
J: TRBJ1-5

CDR3: CASSLPTNTGELFF
DNA: TGTGCCAGCAGTTTGCCTACGAACACCGGGGAGCTGTTTTTT
size: NA
length: 14
D: NA
V: TRBV28
J: TRBJ2-2

CDR3: CASSQVGRTGSHEQYF
DNA: TGTGCCAGCAGCCAAGTAGGTCGGACAGGATCCCACGAGCAGTACTTC
size: NA
length: 16
D: TRBD1
V: TRBV4-2
J: TRBJ2-7

CDR3: CASSIIAGQTGNTIYF
DNA: TGTGCCAGTAGTATTATAGCGGGACAGACTGGAAACACCATATATTTT
size: NA
length: 16
D: TRBD1
V: TRBV19
J: TRBJ1-3

CDR3: CASSTRDRKNTEAFF
DNA: TGTGCCAGCTCAACCCGGGACAGGAAGAACACTGAAGCTTTCTTT
size: NA
length: 15
D: TRBD1
V: TRBV18
J: TRBJ1-1

CDR3: CASSNRETQYF
DNA: TGTGCCAGCAGCAACCGGGAGACCCAGTACTTC
size: NA
length: 11
D: NA
V: TRBV5-6
J: TRBJ2-5

CDR3: CASTPGVWRGYTF
DNA: TGTGCCAGCACCCCCGGGGTATGGCGTGGCTACACCTTC
size: once
length: 13
D: NA
V: TRBV12-3/TRBV12-4
J: TRBJ1-2

CDR3: CASSQGLAAVNEQFF
DNA: TGTGCCAGCAGCCAGGGACTAGCGGCCGTCAATGAGCAGTTCTTC
size: NA
length: 15
D: TRBD2
V: TRBV4-2
J: TRBJ2-1

CDR3: CASSQDRGTDTQYF
DNA: TGTGCCAGCAGCCAAGACAGGGGCACAGATACGCAGTATTTT
size: NA
length: 14
D: NA
V: TRBV3-1/TRBV3-2
J: TRBJ2-3

CDR3: CSADRGNEQFF
DNA: TGCAGTGCGGACAGGGGAAATGAGCAGTTCTTC
size: NA
length: 11
D: TRBD1
V: TRBV20-1
J: TRBJ2-1

CDR3: CASSAGQGSTYEQYF
DNA: TGTGCCAGCAGCGCGGGACAGGGCTCTACCTACGAGCAGTACTTC
size: NA
length: 15
D: TRBD1
V: TRBV7-6
J: TRBJ2-7

CDR3: CASSYKGGSPYGYTF
DNA: TGTGCCAGCAGCTATAAAGGAGGGAGTCCCTATGGCTACACCTTC
size: NA
length: 15
D: NA
V: TRBV7-2
J: TRBJ1-2

CDR3: CASSPGTGRFYEQYF
DNA: TGTGCCAGCAGCCCCGGGACAGGGAGGTTCTACGAGCAGTACTTC
size: NA
length: 15
D: TRBD1
V: TRBV5-6
J: TRBJ2-7

CDR3: CASSRERGLTDTQYF
DNA: TGTGCCAGCAGCAGGGAGCGGGGGCTCACAGATACGCAGTATTTT
size: NA
length: 15
D: TRBD2
V: TRBV13
J: TRBJ2-3